The clone carrying this TCR beta chain came up many times. The sample is drawn from a study of response to subunit inactivated influenza vaccine. TCRdb re-called the RT-PCR reads through MiXCR, storing one row per CDR3 protein. The data hold 300,000 to 350,000 distinct CDR3 sequences, with over 20% observed a single time. The length of the CDR3 is 16 residues. Germline V CDR1 and CDR2: MGHRA, YSYEKL. The junction had 8 bases not matched to a gene; V was cut back by 1 base and J by 5 bases. This specimen was PBMCs from blood, taken around 22 months after vaccination. The TCR comes from a man aged 50 to 69 who received an inactivated influenza vaccine. This chain connects TRBV4-1 to TRBJ1-5, with 7 positions matching TRBD1. Here the CDR3 DNA reads TGCGCCAGCAGCCAAGTAATCAGGGGGGTAGATCAGCCCCAGCATTTT. This encodes CASSQVIRGVDQPQHF.